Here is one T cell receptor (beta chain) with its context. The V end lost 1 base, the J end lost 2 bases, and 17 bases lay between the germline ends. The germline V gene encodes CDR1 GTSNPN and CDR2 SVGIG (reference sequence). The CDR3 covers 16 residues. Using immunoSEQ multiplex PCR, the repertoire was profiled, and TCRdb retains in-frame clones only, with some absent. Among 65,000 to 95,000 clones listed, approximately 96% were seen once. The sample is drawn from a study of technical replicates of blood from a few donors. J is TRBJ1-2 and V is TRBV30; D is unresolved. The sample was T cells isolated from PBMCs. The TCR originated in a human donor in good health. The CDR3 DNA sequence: TGTGCCTGGAGTGGTACTTACCTCGACACCAACTATGGCTACACCTTC. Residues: CAWSGTYLDTNYGYTF.